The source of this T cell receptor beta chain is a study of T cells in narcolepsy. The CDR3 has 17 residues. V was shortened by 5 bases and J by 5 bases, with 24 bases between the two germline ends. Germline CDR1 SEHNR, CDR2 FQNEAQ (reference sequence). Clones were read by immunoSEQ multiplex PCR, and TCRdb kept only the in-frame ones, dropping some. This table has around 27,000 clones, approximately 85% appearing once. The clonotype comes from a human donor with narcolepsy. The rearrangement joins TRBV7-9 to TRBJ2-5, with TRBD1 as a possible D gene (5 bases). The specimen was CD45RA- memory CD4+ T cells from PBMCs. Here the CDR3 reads CASSHRKKQEGMETQYF. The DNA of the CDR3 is TGTGCCAGCAGCCACCGAAAAAAACAGGAAGGAATGGAGACCCAGTACTTC.